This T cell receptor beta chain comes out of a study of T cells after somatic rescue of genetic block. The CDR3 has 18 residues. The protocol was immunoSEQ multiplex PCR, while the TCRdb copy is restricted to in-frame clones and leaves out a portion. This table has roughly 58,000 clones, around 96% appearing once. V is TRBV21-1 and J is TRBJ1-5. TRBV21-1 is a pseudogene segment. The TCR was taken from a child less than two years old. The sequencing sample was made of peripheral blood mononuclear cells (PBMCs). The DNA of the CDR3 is TGTGCCAGCAGCAAAGTAACGTTGTGGGTAGATAGCAATCAGCCCCAGCATTTT. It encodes CASSKVTLWVDSNQPQHF.